The 3 T cell receptor beta chains below were found in one sample sequenced in a study of shared clonotypes between healthy human individuals. Assay: immunoSEQ multiplex PCR; the TCRdb copy retains only in-frame clones and omits some. The sample carries about 2.4 million clones, 90% to 95% recorded once. Material for sequencing was naive CD4+ T cells from PBMCs. Noted subset: CD45RA+ positively selected. Every receptor here comes from a man aged 18 to 29 in good health. Some clones in this sample may be carry-over from other donors' samples.

The rearrangement links TRBV28 to TRBJ1-1, with TRBD1 identical over 9 bases. Germline V gene sequence: CDR1 MDHEN, CDR2 SYDVKM. The CDR3 is 14 residues long. V gave up 5 bases and J gave up 6 bases; unmatched junction bases: 7. CDR3: CASSLGDRVPEAFF. The DNA of the CDR3 is TGTGCCAGCAGTCTAGGGGACAGGGTCCCTGAAGCTTTCTTT.

J is TRBJ2-3 and V is TRBV28; possible D gene TRBD2, 6 bases. The germline V gene has CDR1 MDHEN and CDR2 SYDVKM. This CDR3 comprises 14 residues. The V gene lost 5 bases and the J gene lost 4 bases, with 13 bases spanning the gap. The CDR3 loop is CASSETGGSDTQYF. The CDR3 coding sequence is TGTGCCAGCAGTGAAACCGGGGGTTCAGATACGCAGTATTTT.

A word on this clone: Different DNA sequences within this sample yield the same CDR3. The V call is TRBV11-2, the J call TRBJ2-7; 9 bases fit TRBD2. The germline CDR1 and CDR2 sequences are SGHAT and FQNNGV. This CDR3 has 14 residues. V dropped 0 bases and J dropped 3; count of bases not matched to a gene: 0. CDR3 in DNA: TGTGCCAGCAGCTTAGATAGCGGGAGCTACGAGCAGTACTTC. Translation: CASSLDSGSYEQYF.